What follows is one T cell receptor beta chain and its context. This clonotype was seen a handful of times. Its antigen is not yet known. No base-level quality is on record; no much larger clone is a single base apart. Germline trimming amounts to 5 bases on V and 4 bases on J, with 8 as the count of junction bases outside the gene matches. The cysteine opens and the phenylalanine closes a CDR3 of 15 amino acids. Kept here is only the CDR3 DNA, which spans 45 bases and is read in frame from base 1. From a lookup of the germline V gene, CDR1 and CDR2 are SGHRS and YFSETQ. The data originate from a study of T-cell memory formation after mild COVID-19 (dated by TCRdb to the early 2020s). At the level of the whole study: TCR sequence clusters from the two donors were found to be largely donor specific. In a couple of donors, T-cell clones that expanded and contracted after mild COVID-19 were followed by sequencing TCRalpha and TCRbeta repertoires longitudinally. The cohort was made up of two young adult volunteers, one female and one male, who were previously healthy.

Sequencing was performed on an Illumina NovaSeq 6000. cDNA libraries for TCRalpha and TCRbeta were prepared by 5'RACE using constant-segment primers, with sample barcodes and unique molecular identifiers added. RNA was extracted from every sample with Trizol reagent. The libraries were amplified in two PCR steps, and the second step added a second sample barcode and Illumina TruSeq adapters. Sequencing of the libraries was done on an Illumina NovaSeq, producing 2 x 150 bp paired-end reads. The study's own analysis went as follows. Demultiplexing of reads and collapsing into UMI-guided consensus sequences were performed with migec v1.2.7. Using mixcr v2.1.11, UMI consensuses were aligned to TRA and TRB V and J templates and then assembled into clonotypes. A clonotype was counted as expanded or contracted only when both edgeR and NoisET called the clonotype significant, with the noise models trained on biological replicates. For edgeR calls, the cutoffs were a false discovery rate-adjusted p below 0.01 and a log2 fold-change threshold of 1. As an exploratory analysis of dynamics, PCA with hierarchical clustering was applied to max-normalized trajectories of the 1000 most abundant clonotypes. Separately sequenced CD4+ and CD8+ repertoires were used to assign a CD4 or CD8 phenotype to each responding clone. In TCRdb, the public reads were trimmed at Q25 with fastp and aligned with MiXCR, with productive beta chains retained. Duplicate CDR3 protein sequences are folded into a single record with the most common DNA and genes. What appears here as the V and J calls and clone size reflects TCRdb's work, not the paper's. Within this sample are under 300,000 distinct CDR3 sequences, with more than 8% of them counted one time only. Roughly a fifth of the sample is taken by the ten largest.

Results and caveats for the whole study, not just this receptor: From day 15 to 85, contracting clones showed balanced CD4/CD8 phenotypes, whereas a second wave of clones that expanded from day 15 to 37 leaned towards CD4+. The second-wave clones that peaked on day 37 were not confirmed to be SARS-CoV-2 specific. The study included only a couple of mild cases, and larger cohorts that include severe cases with pre-infection samples were judged to be necessary. Some responding clones were detected in pre-infection memory, which suggested that pre-existing cross-reactive memory T cells had joined the SARS-CoV-2 response. Contracting CD4+ clones appeared mostly in the CM and EM memory subsets, whereas CD8+ clones were enriched in EMRA.

Ficoll-Paque density gradient centrifugation was the method used to isolate PBMCs. The sequence is built from TRBV5-1 and TRBJ1-2, with 10 middle bases fitting TRBD1. The TCR was taken from a young man who had mild COVID-19 (a few samples of this study predate the infection). The sample titles of this study are shuffled in the database, so cell type and time point are left out; the donor was told from shared clones. Sequenced sample: PBMCs or a T cell subset sorted from them (not recorded which). The nucleotide sequence is TGCGCCAGCAGGCCGACAGGGGGCGCGTTCTATGGCTACACCTTC. Its protein reads: CASRPTGGAFYGYTF.